This TCR beta chain was profiled in a study of cytomegalovirus exposure and HLA in healthy donors listed by TCRdb under 2017. With regard to the full study: An earlier analysis of roughly 630 of the donors reported 250 to 350 Gb of sequence data and more than 90 million unique TCR beta sequences from about 200 million T cells. In a later genetic analysis, genome-wide SNP genotypes for about three fifths of the roughly 670 donors were used, and that subset was treated as a discovery cohort. Rather than drawing on any new phenotypic data, the later analysis identified candidate immune exposures from TCR beta sequences and the way those sequences occurred across donors. The genetic ancestry cluster associated with self-reported Caucasian donors included roughly four fifths of the approximately 410 genotyped donors. High-throughput TCR immunosequencing, statistical association of individual TCRs with disease status, and machine learning were combined to predict cytomegalovirus infection status. Among about 360 genotyped donors of the cohort, an average of roughly 240,000 unique TCR beta nucleotide sequences were sequenced per donor, approximately 20% of them non-productive. Donor age, sex, ethnicity and CMV serostatus were compiled together with the repertoire data. HLA typing included class I and class II loci at four-digit resolution. Along with the roughly 610-subject first cohort, a separate validation cohort of over a hundred different subjects was used. Every discovery cohort repertoire had been produced on one sequencing platform. A later analysis re-examined previously published TCR beta repertoires from 500 to 700 donors and added high-resolution HLA genotyping to investigate patterns of TCR occurrence. Roughly 300 gigabases of sequencing data and approximately 93 million unique TCR sequences were included in an early release covering roughly 600 HLA-typed donors. The study aimed to test whether cataloging public T cell receptors could reveal signatures of past pathogen exposure. In an earlier analysis of several hundred of the donors, high-throughput TCR beta sequencing was used to judge whether each TCR beta V gene segment behaved as functional or pseudogenic. Using immunosequencing, the study profiled T cell repertoires from 500 to 800 subjects and related those repertoires to cytomegalovirus serostatus. Several DR-DQ haplotypes were treated as single units for association and clustering because of strong linkage in the cohort. The number of typed donors differed by locus: 629-630 for A, B, C, DRB1 and DQB1; approximately 540 for DQA1; over 600 for DPA1; and about 470 for DPB1. Study-wide findings and limitations: Correlated functional status among segregating V segments might reflect linkage disequilibrium, but an unknown experimental factor could not be ruled out. V-gene and J-gene trimming of TCR beta chains was associated with a missense DCLRE1C variant in a later genetic analysis, and the association was replicated in an independent cohort. When HLA alleles, especially DR and DQ, strongly co-occurred, TCR associations were difficult to assign to individual alleles. A further reported finding was that TCR beta sequences accurately predicted the HLA-A and HLA-B alleles for most subjects in the first cohort. CMV serostatus was the only immune exposure information available for the cohort. Compared with equally common non-associated chains, HLA-associated TCR beta chains in a later analysis were more clonally expanded and had lower generation probabilities. Across donors, most TCR sequences were observed very rarely, whereas some public TCRs were present in many individuals. In this cohort, only TCR beta chains were sequenced, and detectable features were limited by the absence of alpha or paired-chain data. Cytomegalovirus status was reported to be diagnosed by the classifier with high specificity and sensitivity in both the original and validation cohorts. Because counts were too low, seventeen rarely observed V segments, including chromosome 9 orphons, were left out of the earlier analysis of several hundred of the donors. In a later analysis, TCR association rates were found to vary across HLA loci, with the most associated TCRs seen for DRB1 alleles and the fewest for HLA-C alleles. An earlier analysis of around 540 of the donors showed that most TCR beta V segments appeared in productive rearrangements either about 90% or about 30% of the time, which broadly matched IMGT annotations. In the study, some 160 TCR beta chains were listed as associated with cytomegalovirus. Presence/absence analyses assumed roughly uniform sequencing depth across donors, an assumption that may not hold. According to a later genetic analysis, donors in an Asian-associated ancestry cluster had fewer N-insertions in productive TCRs than the approximately 650-donor mean. A cluster of highly shared sequence variants was judged likely to be a technical artifact of the sequencing pipeline. A later analysis associated 16,951 TCR beta sequences with specific HLA alleles at a false discovery rate of 0.05. A later analysis reported that several top co-occurrence clusters appeared linked to parvovirus B19, influenza, CMV and Epstein-Barr virus. Three of the identified cytomegalovirus-associated TCR beta chains were confirmed in vitro to be specific for cytomegalovirus antigens. The authors suggested that the approach could potentially be generalized to other disease states and immunological phenotypes. A later analysis found that most CMV-associated TCR beta chains appeared HLA-restricted, with HLA associations seemingly driven largely by CMV exposure. Because some donors lacked HLA typing at each locus, the association tests relied only on the typed subset.

The cohort consisted of 670 or so healthy bone marrow donors. At the time of sampling, every cohort member was nominally healthy, though immune exposures that went unrecorded were likely present. The donor tested CMV seropositive, placing the donor among the 289 seropositive members of the cohort. A peripheral blood sample was collected from each donor, and TCR beta sequencing was performed on peripheral blood mononuclear cells. Genomic DNA extraction from the blood cell samples was performed with the Qiagen DNeasy Blood Extraction Kit. As regards this clone: Its cognate antigen has yet to be identified. No clone much larger than this one lies a single base away; base qualities are absent.

Receptor amplification or capture employed the immunoSEQ multiplex PCR assay. For the multiplex PCR, a mixture combining 60 forward primers for TCR Vbeta segments and 13 reverse primers for TCR Jbeta segments was used. The CDR3 region of rearranged TCR beta genes was amplified from genomic DNA by a multiplex PCR assay. The amplified TCR beta libraries were sequenced on the Illumina HiSeq System as 87-base-pair reads. For the original study's pipeline: In a later analysis, roughly 80 million unique TCR beta chains were counted across the roughly 700 repertoires, and around 11 million of these chains were shared by at least two donors. Raw reads were error-corrected and collapsed into unique sequences with a nearest-neighbor algorithm that merged closely related sequences to remove PCR and sequencing errors. To assign V, D and J gene segments, CDR3 sequences were aligned to IMGT reference sequences. For a sequence to be retained, a match of at least six nucleotides was required to both a V gene segment and a J gene segment. A rearrangement was called productive if the CDR3 had no stop codons and remained in frame with V and J, and every other rearrangement was called non-productive. CDR3 was defined according to IMGT convention as the region running from the second conserved V-encoded cysteine to the conserved J-encoded phenylalanine. Sequences without an unambiguous match to a single V gene segment were excluded from the earlier analysis of approximately 560 of the donors. An earlier analysis of roughly 590 of the donors called V segments functional above 56.7% productive rearrangements and segregating when the between-donor standard deviation exceeded 5%. A statistical classification framework was developed to diagnose cytomegalovirus status using the catalog of TCR beta chain sequences. A later analysis assigned V and J genes by comparing TCR nucleotide sequences with IMGT/GENE-DB human TR gene sequences. The TCRdist pipeline was used in a later analysis to assign CDR3 sequences and most-parsimonious VDJ recombination scenarios. In a later analysis, every TCR beta chain was defined by the combination of its CDR3 amino acid sequence and its V-gene family, and reads without a unique V-gene family were dropped. To address suspected cross-contamination and a sequencing artifact, a later analysis removed a few hundred highly shared, low-generation-probability nucleotide sequences. In a later analysis, a clonal expansion index for each public chain was calculated from normalized within-repertoire ranks of inferred template counts. In a later analysis, generation probabilities were computed with a VDJ recombination model fitted to out-of-frame rearrangements, and the resulting probabilities were checked against IGoR. In a later analysis, hypergeometric tests were used to score TCR-TCR, TCR-HLA and TCR-CMV co-occurrence, with a repertoire-size bias correction applied to TCR pairs. False discovery rates were estimated in a later analysis by permuting HLA or CMV assignments 20 times. In a later analysis, co-occurring TCRs were grouped using DBSCAN, with TCRdist sequence similarity added in when clustering inside HLA-allele-positive subsets. Co-occurrence clustering excluded repertoires with fewer than 30,000 or more than 120,000 public chains, plus five with anomalous nucleotide sharing. TCRdb's version of the immuneACCESS table is confined to in-frame rearrangements and falls short of the full clone set. An unresolved V gene accounts for under half of the shortfall where checked; the remainder is of unknown origin. V, J and clone size reflect that table, while D and trimming were determined from the DNA. The sample table shows 30,000 to 45,000 clones, and 75% to 90% are seen once. In total, the top ten clones hold roughly an eighth of the sample.

The source is a woman in her forties in good health and CMV-seropositive. The sample consisted of PBMCs.

The DNA sequence follows: TGTGCCAGCAGTTTCGGAGGGAACAATGAGCAGTTCTTC. Its protein reads: CASSFGGNNEQFF. The chain couples TRBV28 to TRBJ2-1, with a weak D call of TRBD2 (6 bases match). CDR1 MDHEN and CDR2 SYDVKM were looked up in the germline V gene. V lost 3 bases and J lost 5 bases; the stretch between them is 8 bases long. Spanning cysteine to phenylalanine, the CDR3 consists of 13 amino acids. Only the CDR3 part of the read is kept: 39 bases, read in frame from the first base. Joined to the reference TRBV28 and TRBJ2-1 proteins, this CDR3 gives the full variable domain: DVKVTQSSRYLVKRTGEKVFLECVQDMDHENMFWYRQDPGLGLRLIYFSYDVKMKEKGDIPEGYSVSREKKERFSLILESASTNQTSMYLCASSFGGNNEQFFGPGTRLTVL.